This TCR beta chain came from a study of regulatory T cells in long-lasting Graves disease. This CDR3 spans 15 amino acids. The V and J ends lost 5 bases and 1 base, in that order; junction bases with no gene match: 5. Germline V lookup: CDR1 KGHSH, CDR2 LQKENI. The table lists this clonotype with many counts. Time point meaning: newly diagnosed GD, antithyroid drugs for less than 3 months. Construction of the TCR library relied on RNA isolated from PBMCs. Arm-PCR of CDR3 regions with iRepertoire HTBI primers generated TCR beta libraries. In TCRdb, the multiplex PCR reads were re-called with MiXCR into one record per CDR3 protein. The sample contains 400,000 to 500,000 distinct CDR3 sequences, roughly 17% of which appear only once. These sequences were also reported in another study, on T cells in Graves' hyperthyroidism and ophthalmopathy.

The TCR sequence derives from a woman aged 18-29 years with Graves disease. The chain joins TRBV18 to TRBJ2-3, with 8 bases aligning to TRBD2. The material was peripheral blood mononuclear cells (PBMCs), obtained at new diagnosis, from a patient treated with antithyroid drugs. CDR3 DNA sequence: TGTGCCAGCTCATTTAGCGGGATTCGCACAGATACGCAGTATTTT. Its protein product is CASSFSGIRTDTQYF.